The rows below give T cell receptor beta chains drawn from one sample of a study of OX40 agonist ivuxolimab in advanced cancers. The repertoire was sequenced with immunoSEQ multiplex PCR; TCRdb's copy has only in-frame clones and lacks some. In the table there are some 72,000 clones, around 80% of which are singletons. The starting material was CD4+ or CD8+ T cells sorted from blood, obtained in a trial of the OX40 agonist ivuxolimab. The receptors shown here come from an adult with an advanced solid tumor such as melanoma, head and neck, liver or kidney cancer. Each CDR3 is given with its conserved first and last residue.

V gene,J gene,CDR3 protein
TRBV7-8,TRBJ2-1,CASSFSRAGADRFF
TRBV7-9,TRBJ1-2,CASSRDSTYGYTF
TRBV19,TRBJ1-2,CASSMGGQNYGYTF
TRBV5-1,TRBJ1-3,CASRTETGNTIYF
TRBV23-1,TRBJ2-5,CASSLPYQETQYF
TRBV7-8,TRBJ1-2,CASSLEIRPGLKGYTF
TRBV11-2,TRBJ1-2,CASSLDRGRGYTF
TRBV15,TRBJ1-5,CATSRSPGQGWESNQPQHF
TRBV11-1,TRBJ2-6,CASSRLAGAAGANVLTF
TRBV7-9,TRBJ1-5,CASSLATVGGQPQHF
TRBV7-2,TRBJ2-1,CASKKLSYNEQFF
TRBV18,TRBJ2-5,CASSPETGGQETQYF
TRBV5-1,TRBJ1-3,CASSLGVSGNTIYF
TRBV6-1,TRBJ1-2,CASSEGRRTNYGYTF
TRBV10-3,TRBJ2-5,CATTGGQETQYF
TRBV7-3,TRBJ1-1,CASSYRGDTEAFF
TRBV5-8,TRBJ2-3,CASSLALGTGETDTQYF
TRBV30,TRBJ2-7,CAFDRWGSEQYF
TRBV7-2,TRBJ2-2,CASSLGTSGRTGELFF
TRBV7-2,TRBJ2-7,CASSWQLVGGEQYF
TRBV4-1,TRBJ2-7,CASSQVFRVGEQYF
TRBV29-1,TRBJ2-5,CSVERLGRTQYF
TRBV5-5,TRBJ1-1,CASSFPAGSLNTEAFF
TRBV28,TRBJ1-2,CASSTWNRGYTF
TRBV5-1,TRBJ2-5,CASSLLTSGQETQYF
TRBV27,TRBJ2-2,CASSFLFGTVTGELFF
TRBV5-5,TRBJ1-5,CASSRDRPGQPQHF
TRBV5-1,TRBJ2-3,CASSKGLAITDTQYF
TRBV7-6,TRBJ2-1,CASSRNNEQFF
TRBV15,TRBJ2-3,CATRSADTQYF
TRBV5-1,TRBJ1-2,CASSYGGGQRYGYTF